Listed here are 3 T cell receptor beta chains from one sample, sequenced in a study of Ad26.COV2.S vaccination and SARS-CoV-2 variants. Here immunoSEQ multiplex PCR was the method, and the copy in TCRdb shows in-frame clones only, minus some. The profile shows under 600,000 clones, roughly nine tenths of them singletons. The treatment denotes: over 15 received Ad26.COV2.S at low or high dose, single or two shots; a few received placebo; per-sample allocation not given. Following the first vaccine or placebo injection, samples were taken on day 63. Sequencing was performed on peripheral blood, taken in a trial of Ad26.COV2.S vaccine versus placebo. The receptor set was obtained from a person aged 18-60 years who received the Ad26.COV2.S COVID-19 vaccine or a placebo.

This clone was picked up one time. The rearrangement uses TRBV11-1 and TRBJ2-7; D may be TRBD1 (6 bases). This CDR3 has 16 amino acids. The germline V gene encodes CDR1 SGHAT and CDR2 FQDESV (reference sequence). V lost 2 bases to trimming and J lost 0 bases, with 14 bases between them. The CDR3 is CASSLWGRSASYEQYF. Here the CDR3 DNA reads TGTGCCAGCAGCTTATGGGGGCGGTCTGCCTCCTACGAGCAGTACTTC.

This chain connects TRBV18 to TRBJ2-7; 8 bases agree with TRBD1. In germline, CDR1 is KGHSH, CDR2 LQKENI. This CDR3 comprises 15 residues. V shed 4 bases and J 1 base; nucleotides not matched to a gene: 6. DNA for the CDR3: TGTGCCAGCTCACTCACCGGGACAGGATCCTACGAGCAGTACTTC. Translating it yields CASSLTGTGSYEQYF.

This rearrangement joins TRBV19 to TRBJ1-1, with unresolved D. Trimming cost V 6 bases and J 3 bases, with 11 bases left between them. This CDR3 region has 13 residues. The germline CDR1 and CDR2 sequences are LNHDA and SQIVND (reference sequence). CDR3 in amino acids: CASRILGDTEAFF. The DNA for the CDR3 is TGTGCCAGTAGGATCCTGGGAGACACTGAAGCTTTCTTT.